The rows below give T cell receptor beta chains drawn from one sample of a study of CD8 T cells in Susac syndrome. TCRdb analysed the immunoSEQ multiplex PCR reads with MiXCR anew, one entry per CDR3 protein. The sample lists roughly 140,000 distinct CDR3 sequences, roughly 95% occurring once. The sample taken for sequencing was CD8+ T cells from PBMCs. These receptors came from a human donor with multiple sclerosis. Both conserved end residues are part of each CDR3. The D gene is left open where the match is weak. A clone size is listed for some rows: how often the clone was seen (once, few, many), or a class if it is expanded.

CDR3aa,CDR3nt,j_gene,d_gene,abundance,v_gene
CSAEGQRSTEAFF,TGCAGCGCAGAGGGACAGCGGAGCACTGAAGCTTTCTTT,TRBJ1-1,TRBD1,.,TRBV29-1
CASTPDPRGAEAFF,TGTGCCAGCACCCCCGATCCTAGAGGGGCTGAAGCTTTCTTT,TRBJ1-1,.,.,TRBV12-3/TRBV12-4
CSVPLGSSTEAFF,TGCAGCGTCCCCTTGGGGTCGTCCACTGAAGCTTTCTTT,TRBJ1-1,.,.,TRBV29-1
CASSEVEFGANVLTF,TGTGCCAGCAGCGAAGTGGAGTTTGGGGCCAACGTCCTGACTTTC,TRBJ2-6,.,.,TRBV9
CASSVESYNEQFF,TGTGCCAGCAGCGTAGAGTCATACAATGAGCAGTTCTTC,TRBJ2-1,.,few,TRBV9
CASSPRPDRAGSYNEQFF,TGTGCCAGTAGTCCACGCCCGGACAGGGCGGGCTCCTACAATGAGCAGTTCTTC,TRBJ2-1,TRBD1,.,TRBV19
CASSSKRSSYNEQFF,TGTGCCAGCAGTTCGAAGAGGAGCTCCTACAATGAGCAGTTCTTC,TRBJ2-1,.,.,TRBV27
CASSFLTGTGVGANVLTF,TGTGCCAGCAGTTTCCTCACCGGGACAGGGGTTGGGGCCAACGTCCTGACTTTC,TRBJ2-6,TRBD1,.,TRBV27
CASSPRDRIETQYF,TGTGCCAGCAGCCCCCGGGACAGGATAGAGACCCAGTACTTC,TRBJ2-5,TRBD1,.,TRBV3-1
CASSDGNEQFF,TGTGCCAGCAGTGATGGAAATGAGCAGTTCTTC,TRBJ2-1,.,.,TRBV25-1
CAWSGRGGRAQETQYF,TGTGCCTGGAGTGGTCGGGGGGGACGGGCCCAAGAGACCCAGTACTTC,TRBJ2-5,TRBD2,once,TRBV30
CASSVGGGKDTQYF,TGTGCCAGCAGCGTGGGAGGGGGTAAAGATACGCAGTATTTT,TRBJ2-3,.,.,TRBV12-3/TRBV12-4
CSVEETGGLADTQYF,TGCAGCGTTGAAGAAACAGGGGGCCTTGCAGATACGCAGTATTTT,TRBJ2-3,TRBD1,.,TRBV29-1
CASSLAENQPQHF,TGTGCCAGCAGTTTGGCGGAGAATCAGCCCCAGCATTTT,TRBJ1-5,.,.,TRBV27
CSASHPGGREANTGELFF,TGCAGTGCTAGCCACCCCGGAGGGCGAGAAGCGAACACCGGGGAGCTGTTTTTT,TRBJ2-2,.,.,TRBV20-1
CASTIGRENTEAFF,TGTGCCAGTACTATCGGACGGGAGAACACTGAAGCTTTCTTT,TRBJ1-1,.,.,TRBV19
CSVVHRVDYGYTF,TGCAGCGTTGTTCACAGGGTCGACTATGGCTACACCTTC,TRBJ1-2,.,.,TRBV29-1
CASSPGPAAKNIQYF,TGTGCCAGCAGCCCGGGCCCGGCAGCCAAAAACATTCAGTACTTC,TRBJ2-4,.,.,TRBV7-3
CSARMYTLAPEQFF,TGCAGTGCTAGAATGTACACCCTAGCTCCCGAGCAGTTCTTC,TRBJ2-1,.,.,TRBV20-1
CSARDGTHNEQFF,TGCAGTGCTAGAGACGGAACCCACAATGAGCAGTTCTTC,TRBJ2-1,.,.,TRBV20-1
CASSISRGNEQFF,TGTGCCAGTAGTATATCCAGGGGGAATGAGCAGTTCTTC,TRBJ2-1,TRBD1,.,TRBV19
CASSVRTSGYTQYF,TGTGCCAGCAGTGTAAGGACTAGCGGATATACGCAGTATTTT,TRBJ2-3,TRBD2,.,TRBV2
CAWRGQGAYEQYF,TGTGCCTGGAGGGGACAGGGGGCCTACGAGCAGTACTTC,TRBJ2-7,TRBD1,.,TRBV30
CASSAGVGVGETQYF,TGTGCCAGCAGTGCAGGGGTTGGGGTAGGAGAGACCCAGTACTTC,TRBJ2-5,.,.,TRBV12-3/TRBV12-4
CASSAHVDSGNTIYF,TGTGCCAGCAGCGCCCACGTGGACTCTGGAAACACCATATATTTT,TRBJ1-3,.,.,TRBV9
CSARDEAGAYNSPLHF,TGCAGTGCTAGAGATGAGGCGGGGGCCTATAATTCACCCCTCCACTTT,TRBJ1-6,.,.,TRBV20-1
CASSVDRGLTDTQYF,TGCGCCAGCAGCGTAGACAGGGGGCTCACAGATACGCAGTATTTT,TRBJ2-3,TRBD1,.,TRBV5-1
CASSPGKTGGYNSPLHF,TGTGCCAGCAGCCCCGGAAAGACAGGGGGTTACAATTCACCCCTCCACTTT,TRBJ1-6,TRBD1,.,TRBV4-2